This T cell receptor (beta chain) was recovered during a study of CD8 T cells in Susac syndrome (dated by TCRdb to between 2018 and 2021). Regarding the research as a whole: Of the Susac syndrome patients who were sequenced, eight were in clinical remission while 5 or 6 had clinically active disease. At blood withdrawal, Susac syndrome patients were either therapy-naive, taking corticosteroids (in some cases with IVIg as well), or taking IVIg alone. Whether CD8+ T cell activation and differentiation in Susac syndrome was antigen driven was tested using repertoire sequencing.

Remarks on this clonotype: Its antigen specificity is not known. Base quality data are lacking; no much larger clone is found one base away.

Peripheral blood CD8+ and CD4+ T cells from healthy donors, Susac syndrome patients and multiple sclerosis patients were profiled by high-throughput TCR beta sequencing. Susac syndrome patients met recently defined diagnostic criteria for definite or probable disease. Bulk CD8+ and CD4+ T cells were purified magnetically by negative isolation, whereas CD8+ TEMRA cells were enriched by FACS. Blood was collected in EDTA tubes and processed within 24 hours, with PBMCs isolated through density gradient centrifugation. PBMCs destined for TCR sequencing were cryopreserved in liquid nitrogen and later thawed in a 37 °C water bath. Purity of sorted or isolated CD4+, CD8+ and CD8+ TEMRA cells was at least 90%. Overall study outcomes, separate from this receptor: The number of individuals in the TCR sequencing and HLA analysis was recognized as being relatively small. The CD4+ T cell repertoire of patients with Susac syndrome showed no detectable clonal expansion.

RNA was extracted using the RNeasy kit, and roughly 0.5 to 1 ug of the RNA was reverse transcribed with random hexamers. The immunoSEQ multiplex PCR assay, covering 54 Vbeta and 13 Jbeta segments, was used to amplify TCR beta CDR3 regions. PCR amplification bias was corrected by using a synthetic template baseline for primer optimization and computational correction. The authors processed their data as follows. Reads were assigned to V, D and J genes according to IMGT and analyzed in immunoSEQ Analyzer, with only productive sequences retained. Clonality was computed as one minus Shannon entropy normalized by log2 of the number of productive unique sequences. For each patient and control, public and private clones were evaluated among the 100 most prevalent clones. A clone was defined as Susac-specific if it was absent from the healthy and MS cohorts, from some 1,100 published viral clones and from other ImmuneACCESS disease sequences. In-frame beta chains were kept once TCRdb had trimmed the public reads at Q25 with fastp and called clones with MiXCR. Every CDR3 protein is listed once, alongside the most common genes and DNA of its rows. These V and J calls derive from TCRdb rather than the authors' analysis. The sample table lists around 180,000 distinct CDR3 sequences, around 94% of them with a count of one. The top ten hold 0.1% to 0.13% of the sample.

The CDR3 measures 13 amino acids from cysteine to phenylalanine. CDR3 DNA is the only sequence kept; it has 39 bases, read in frame from the first base. Clipping removes 3 bases from V and 3 bases from J, with 3 as the unmatched junction base count. In the germline V gene (reference sequence), CDR1 corresponds to DFQATT and CDR2 to SNEGSKA. The rearranged chain carries TRBV20-1 and TRBJ2-7; 9 bases in the junction line up with TRBD1. Input material: CD4+ T cells from PBMCs. The receptor comes from a human donor with Susac syndrome. The nucleotides read TGCAGTGCTAGGGGACAGGGATACTACGAGCAGTACTTC. Its protein reads: CSARGQGYYEQYF.